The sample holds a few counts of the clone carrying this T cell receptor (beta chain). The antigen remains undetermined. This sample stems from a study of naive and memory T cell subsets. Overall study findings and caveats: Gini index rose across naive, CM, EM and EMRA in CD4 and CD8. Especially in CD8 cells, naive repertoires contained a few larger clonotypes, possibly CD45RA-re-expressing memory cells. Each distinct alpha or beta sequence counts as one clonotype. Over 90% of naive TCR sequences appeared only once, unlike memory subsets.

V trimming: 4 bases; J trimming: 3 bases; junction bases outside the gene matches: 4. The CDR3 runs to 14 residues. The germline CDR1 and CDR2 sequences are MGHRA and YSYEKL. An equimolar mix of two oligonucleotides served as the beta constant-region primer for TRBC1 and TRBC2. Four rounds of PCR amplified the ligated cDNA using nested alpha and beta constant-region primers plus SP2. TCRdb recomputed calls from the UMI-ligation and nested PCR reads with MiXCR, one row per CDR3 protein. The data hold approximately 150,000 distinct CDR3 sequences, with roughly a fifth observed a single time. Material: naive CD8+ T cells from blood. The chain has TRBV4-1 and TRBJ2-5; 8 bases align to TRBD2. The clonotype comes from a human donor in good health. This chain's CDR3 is CASSPLGGEETQYF. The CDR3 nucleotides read TGCGCCAGCAGCCCTCTCGGGGGGGAAGAGACCCAGTACTTC.